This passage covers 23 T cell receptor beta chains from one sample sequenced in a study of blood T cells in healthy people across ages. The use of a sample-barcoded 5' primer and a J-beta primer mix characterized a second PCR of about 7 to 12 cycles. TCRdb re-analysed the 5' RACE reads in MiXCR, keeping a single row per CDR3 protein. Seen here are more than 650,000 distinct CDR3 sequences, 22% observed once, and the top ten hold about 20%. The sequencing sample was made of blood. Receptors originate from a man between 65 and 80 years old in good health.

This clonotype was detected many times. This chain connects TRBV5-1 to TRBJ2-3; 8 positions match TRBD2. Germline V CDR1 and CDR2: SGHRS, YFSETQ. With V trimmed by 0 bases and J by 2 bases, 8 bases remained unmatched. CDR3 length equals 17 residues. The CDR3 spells CASSLALAGLNTDTQYF. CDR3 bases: TGCGCCAGCAGCTTGGCCCTAGCGGGCCTAAACACAGATACGCAGTATTTT.

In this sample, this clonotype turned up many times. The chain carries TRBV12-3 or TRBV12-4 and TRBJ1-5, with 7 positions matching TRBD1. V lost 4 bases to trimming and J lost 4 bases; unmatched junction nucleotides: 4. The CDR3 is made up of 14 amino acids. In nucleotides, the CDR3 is TGTGCCAGCAGTTCCTGGGACAGTAATCAGCCCCAGCATTTT. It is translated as CASSSWDSNQPQHF.

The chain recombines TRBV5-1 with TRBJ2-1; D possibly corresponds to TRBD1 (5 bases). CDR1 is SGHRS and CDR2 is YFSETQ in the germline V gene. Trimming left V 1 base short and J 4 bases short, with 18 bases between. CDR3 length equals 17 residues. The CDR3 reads CASSLPRQLSTYNEQFF. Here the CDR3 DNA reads TGCGCCAGCAGCTTGCCCCGACAGTTATCTACTTACAATGAGCAGTTCTTC.

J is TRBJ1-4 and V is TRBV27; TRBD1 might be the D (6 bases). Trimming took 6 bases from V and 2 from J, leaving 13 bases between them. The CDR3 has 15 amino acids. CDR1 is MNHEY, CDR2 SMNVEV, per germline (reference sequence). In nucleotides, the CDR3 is TGTGCCAGCAGACACAGGGATGGGACTAATGAAAAACTGTTTTTT. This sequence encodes CASRHRDGTNEKLFF. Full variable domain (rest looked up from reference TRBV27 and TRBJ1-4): EAQVTQNPRYLITVTGKKLTVTCSQNMNHEYMSWYRQDPGLGLRQIYYSMNVEVTDKGDVPEGYKVSRKEKRNFPLILESPSPNQTSLYFCASRHRDGTNEKLFFGSGTQLSVL.

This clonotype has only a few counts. The CDR3 region has the DNA TGCAGTGCTAGAGTCGGGGGGTTCGGCACTGAAGCTTTCTTT. The encoded protein is CSARVGGFGTEAFF. The gene calls are TRBV20-1 and TRBJ1-1, with a tentative D call TRBD1 (5 bases). This CDR3 has 14 residues. Trimming pared 1 base from V and 4 bases from J, leaving 13 bases between. CDR1 DFQATT and CDR2 SNEGSKA come from the germline V gene (reference sequence).

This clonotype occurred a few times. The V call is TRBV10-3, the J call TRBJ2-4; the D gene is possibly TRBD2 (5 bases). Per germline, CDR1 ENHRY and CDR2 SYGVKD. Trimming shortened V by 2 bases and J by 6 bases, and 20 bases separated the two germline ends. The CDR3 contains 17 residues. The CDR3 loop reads CAISELPGGEWGNIQYF. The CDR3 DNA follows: TGTGCCATCAGTGAGCTCCCCGGAGGCGAGTGGGGAAACATTCAGTACTTC.

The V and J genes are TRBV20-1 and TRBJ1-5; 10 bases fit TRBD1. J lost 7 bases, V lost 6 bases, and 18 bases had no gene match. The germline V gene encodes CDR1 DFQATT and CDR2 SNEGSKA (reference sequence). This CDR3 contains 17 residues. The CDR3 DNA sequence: TGCAGTGCAACCTCGCGGGACAGGGGCCTTTATTGGCAGCCCCAGCATTTT. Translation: CSATSRDRGLYWQPQHF.

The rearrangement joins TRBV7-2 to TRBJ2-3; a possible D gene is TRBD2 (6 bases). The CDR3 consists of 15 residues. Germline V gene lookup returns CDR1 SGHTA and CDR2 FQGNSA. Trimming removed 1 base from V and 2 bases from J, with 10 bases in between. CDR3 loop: CASSLGAGYTDTQYF. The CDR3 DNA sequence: TGTGCCAGCAGCTTAGGAGCGGGCTACACAGATACGCAGTATTTT.

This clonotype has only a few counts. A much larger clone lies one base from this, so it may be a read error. This chain's CDR3 is CASSPDPYNEQFF. The CDR3 DNA reads TGTGCCAGCAGCCCCGACCCCTACAATGAGCAGTTCTTC. The chain recombines TRBV9 with TRBJ2-1; the D is unclear. The CDR3 consists of 13 residues. Between the trimmed V and J ends, which lost 4 bases and 2 bases, there was a span of 7 bases. The germline gives CDR1 SGDLS, CDR2 YYNGEE.

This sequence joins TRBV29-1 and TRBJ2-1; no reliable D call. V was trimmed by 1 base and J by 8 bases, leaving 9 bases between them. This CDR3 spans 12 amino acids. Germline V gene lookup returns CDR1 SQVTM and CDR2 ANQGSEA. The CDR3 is CSVEGVGYEQFF. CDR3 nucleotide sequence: TGCAGCGTTGAAGGCGTGGGGTATGAGCAGTTCTTC.

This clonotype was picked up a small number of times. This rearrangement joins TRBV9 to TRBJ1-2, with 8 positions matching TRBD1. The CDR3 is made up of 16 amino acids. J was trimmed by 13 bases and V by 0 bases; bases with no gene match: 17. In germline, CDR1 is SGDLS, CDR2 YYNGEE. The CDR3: CASSVEGTGPYFHPTF. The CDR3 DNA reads TGTGCCAGCAGCGTAGAGGGGACAGGTCCCTACTTTCATCCCACCTTC. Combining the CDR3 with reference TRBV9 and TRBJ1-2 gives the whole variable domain DSGVTQTPKHLITATGQRVTLRCSPRSGDLSVYWYQQSLDQGLQFLIQYYNGEERAKGNILERFSAQQFPDLHSELNLSSLELGDSALYFCASSVEGTGPYFHPTFGSGTRLTVV.

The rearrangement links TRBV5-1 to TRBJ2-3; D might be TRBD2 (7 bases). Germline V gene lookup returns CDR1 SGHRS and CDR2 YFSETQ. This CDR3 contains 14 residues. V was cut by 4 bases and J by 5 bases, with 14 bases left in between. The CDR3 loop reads CASSPGGAKDTQYF. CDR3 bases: TGCGCCAGCAGCCCTGGGGGGGCCAAAGATACGCAGTATTTT.

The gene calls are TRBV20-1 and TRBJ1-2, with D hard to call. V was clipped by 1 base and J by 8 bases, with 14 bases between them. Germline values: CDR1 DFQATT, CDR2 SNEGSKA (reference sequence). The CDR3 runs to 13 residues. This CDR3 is CSARVEGRWGYTF. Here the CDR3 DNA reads TGCAGTGCTAGAGTGGAGGGCCGATGGGGCTACACCTTC.

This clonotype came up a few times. The CDR3 sequence: CASSYRKGEQYF. CDR3 coding DNA: TGTGCCAGCAGTTACAGGAAGGGGGAGCAGTACTTC. The V and J genes are TRBV6-5 and TRBJ2-5; maybe TRBD1 (6 bases). CDR1 MNHEY and CDR2 SVGAGI come from the germline V gene. The CDR3 has 12 residues. The V and J ends lost 2 bases and 11 bases respectively, with 12 bases between them.

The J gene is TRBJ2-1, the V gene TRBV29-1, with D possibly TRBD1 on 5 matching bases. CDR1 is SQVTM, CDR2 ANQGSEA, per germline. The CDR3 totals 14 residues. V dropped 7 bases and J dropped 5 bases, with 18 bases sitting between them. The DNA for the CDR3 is TGCAGCGCCGTACCCGGACACGCCGACAATGAGCAGTTCTTC. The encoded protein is CSAVPGHADNEQFF.

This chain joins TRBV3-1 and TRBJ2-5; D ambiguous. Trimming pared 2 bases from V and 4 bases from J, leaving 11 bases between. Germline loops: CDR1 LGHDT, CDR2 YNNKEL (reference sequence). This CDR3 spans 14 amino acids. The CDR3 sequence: CASSQPPVGETQYF. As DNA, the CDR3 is TGTGCCAGCAGCCAACCCCCGGTGGGAGAGACCCAGTACTTC.

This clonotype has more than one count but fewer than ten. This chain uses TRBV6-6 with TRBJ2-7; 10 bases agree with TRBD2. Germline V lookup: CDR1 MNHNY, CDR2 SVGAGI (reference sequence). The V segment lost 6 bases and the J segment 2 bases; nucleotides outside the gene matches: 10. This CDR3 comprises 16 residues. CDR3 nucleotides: TGTGCCAGCAGCTCTTCCGGGACTAGCGTAACCTACGAGCAGTACGTC. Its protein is CASSSSGTSVTYEQYV.

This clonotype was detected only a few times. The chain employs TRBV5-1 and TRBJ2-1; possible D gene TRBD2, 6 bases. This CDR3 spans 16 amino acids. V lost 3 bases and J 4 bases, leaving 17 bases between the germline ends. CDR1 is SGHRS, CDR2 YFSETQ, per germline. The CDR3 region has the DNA TGCGCCAGCAGCTCCTCCCCTGGGACTTCGTACAATGAGCAGTTCTTC. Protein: CASSSSPGTSYNEQFF.

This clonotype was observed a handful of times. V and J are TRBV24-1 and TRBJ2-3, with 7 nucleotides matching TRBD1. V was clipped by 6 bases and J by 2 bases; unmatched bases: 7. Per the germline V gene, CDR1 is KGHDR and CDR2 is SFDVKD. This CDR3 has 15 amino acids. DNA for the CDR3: TGTGCCACCAGTCGGGACAGCGCTTTCACAGATACGCAGTATTTT. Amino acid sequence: CATSRDSAFTDTQYF.

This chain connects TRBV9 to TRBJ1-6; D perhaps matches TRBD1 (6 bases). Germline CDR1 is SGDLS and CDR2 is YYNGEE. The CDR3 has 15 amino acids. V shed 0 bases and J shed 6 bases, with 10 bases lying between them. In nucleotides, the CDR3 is TGTGCCAGCAGCGTAGAGGGGGGAGGTAATTCACCCCTCCACTTT. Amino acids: CASSVEGGGNSPLHF.

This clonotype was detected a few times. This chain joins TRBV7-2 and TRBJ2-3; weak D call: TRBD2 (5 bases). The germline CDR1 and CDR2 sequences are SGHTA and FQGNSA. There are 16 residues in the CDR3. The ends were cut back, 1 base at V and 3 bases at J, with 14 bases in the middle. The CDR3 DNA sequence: TGTGCCAGCAGCTTAGGGGGATGGGGAGCAACAGATACGCAGTATTTT. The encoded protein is CASSLGGWGATDTQYF.

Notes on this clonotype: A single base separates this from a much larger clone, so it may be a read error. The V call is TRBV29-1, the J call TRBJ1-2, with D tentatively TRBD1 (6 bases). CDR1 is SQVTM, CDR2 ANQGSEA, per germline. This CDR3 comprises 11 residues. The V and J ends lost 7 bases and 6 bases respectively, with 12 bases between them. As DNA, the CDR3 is TGCAGCGCGGGGGCCTCTCATGGCTACACCTTC. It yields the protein CSAGASHGYTF.

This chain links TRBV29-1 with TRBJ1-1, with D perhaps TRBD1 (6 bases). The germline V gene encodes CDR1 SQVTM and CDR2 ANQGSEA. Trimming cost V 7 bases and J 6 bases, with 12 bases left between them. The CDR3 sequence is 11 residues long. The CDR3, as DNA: TGCAGCGGGCGGGGGCTGGCTGAAGCTTTCTTT. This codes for CSGRGLAEAFF.